Below, 28 T cell receptor beta chains from the same sample are listed, as sequenced in a study of molecular identifiers for immune sequencing clone quantification (dated by TCRdb to the late 2010s). The method was PCR. TCRdb names Illumina HiSeq 4000 as the instrument used. The raw public data were reprocessed by TCRdb itself: fastp quality trimming at Q25, MiXCR clonotype calling, in-frame beta chains only. Every CDR3 protein is listed once, alongside the most common genes and DNA of its rows. The sample has fewer than 350,000 distinct CDR3 sequences on record, about 21% of them singletons. The ten biggest clones cover 0.7% to 0.9% of the sample. The sequencing sample was made of naive CD8+ T cells from blood, with Jurkat cell RNA spiked in. The cell subset or site label of this sample denotes: FACS-sorted CD8+CD4-CCR7+CD45RA+ naive T cells. The receptors stem from a human donor in good health. Some libraries in this study had Jurkat cell RNA spiked in.

This clonotype was counted many times. The rearrangement uses TRBV6-2 or TRBV6-3 and TRBJ1-5; D is unresolved. The germline V and J ends were trimmed by 2 bases and 2 bases, with 10 bases remaining between them. The CDR3 loop spans 15 amino acids. CDR1 MNHEY and CDR2 SVGEGT come from the germline V gene. CDR3 region: CASSYVWQGNQPQHF. CDR3 nucleotides: TGTGCCAGCAGTTACGTTTGGCAGGGCAATCAGCCCCAGCATTTT.

CDR3 amino acids: CASSFFPGGGIEQYF. CDR3 in DNA: TGCGCCAGCAGCTTCTTCCCCGGGGGTGGGATCGAGCAGTACTTC. This sequence joins TRBV5-1 and TRBJ2-7; D perhaps matches TRBD2 (6 bases). The CDR3 has 15 amino acids. Germline V lookup: CDR1 SGHRS, CDR2 YFSETQ. The V end was cut by 2 bases, the J end by 6 bases, with 18 bases between.

This clonotype turned up a few times. This clone may be a read error of a much larger clone one base away. The chain carries TRBV28 and TRBJ1-5; D gene unclear. CDR3 length equals 15 residues. Germline-derived CDR1 and CDR2 are MDHEN and SYDVKM. CDR3: CASSLELDSNRPQHF. The CDR3 DNA sequence: TGTGCCAGCAGTTTAGAGCTGGATAGCAATCGGCCCCAGCATTTT.

The chain uses TRBV5-8 and TRBJ2-3, with no clear D. Between the trimmed V and J ends, which lost 1 base and 6 bases, there was a span of 18 bases. The CDR3 length is 16 residues. Germline-derived CDR1 and CDR2 are SGHTS and YDEGEE. CDR3: CASSLLLVSGMDTQYF. CDR3 nucleotides: TGTGCCAGCAGCTTGCTCCTGGTCTCTGGGATGGATACGCAGTATTTT.

With respect to this clonotype: A much larger clonotype is one base distant, so this may be a read error. The CDR3 here is CARSQDIQSEGSGNTIYF. CDR3 nucleotide sequence: TGCGCCCGCAGCCAAGATATACAATCGGAGGGCTCTGGAAACACCATATATTTT. The chain is built from TRBV4-3 and TRBJ1-3; D not certain. CDR3 size: 18 residues. Germline CDR1 reads LGHNA; CDR2 reads YSLEER.

On this clonotype: A much larger clone is a single base away; this may be a read error. CDR3 nucleotide sequence: TGTGCCTGCAGTTACGGGCCGGCTAACTATGGCTACACCTTC. Translating gives CACSYGPANYGYTF. The chain employs TRBV6-2 or TRBV6-3 and TRBJ1-2, with D unresolved. From germline, CDR1 is MNHEY and CDR2 SVGEGT. CDR3 length: 14 amino acids.

With respect to this clonotype: A much larger clone differs from this one at a single base, so this may be a read error. The rearrangement joins TRBV7-9 to TRBJ2-7; TRBD1 aligns across 8 bases. The CDR3 is 14 amino acids. Germline CDR1 reads SEHNR; CDR2 reads FQNEAQ (reference sequence). The CDR3 DNA reads as TGTGCCAGCAGCCCCGGACAGGGTATAGACGAGCAGCACTTC. As protein: CASSPGQGIDEQHF.

As regards this clonotype: A single base separates this from a much larger clone, so it may be a read error. The chain combines TRBV5-1 with TRBJ2-5; D gene ambiguous. CDR1 is SGHRS, CDR2 YFSETQ, per germline. The CDR3 contains 13 residues. The DNA for the CDR3 is TGCGCCAGCAGCTTGGAGTCTCAAGAGACCCAGCACTTC. This gives the protein CASSLESQETQHF.

In this sample, this clonotype turned up a few times. V and J are TRBV11-2 and TRBJ2-7; no reliable D call. The CDR3 is 13 residues long. Germline CDR1 and CDR2: SGHAT and FQNNGV. V was pared by 5 bases and J by 3 bases, with 11 bases between. As DNA, the CDR3 is TGTGCCAGCAGCGAGAGCCCAGGCTACGAGCAGTACTTC. It yields the protein CASSESPGYEQYF.

Note on this clonotype: A much larger clone differs from this one at a single base, so this may be a read error. The chain couples TRBV29-1 to TRBJ2-7, with 14 bases identical to TRBD2. CDR3 length: 17 residues. In germline, CDR1 is SQVTM, CDR2 ANQGSEA. CDR3 nucleotides: TGCAGCGTTGAAGGAGTGACTAGCGGGGGGGCCTCCTACAAGCAGTACTTC. Amino acids: CSVEGVTSGGASYKQYF.

Regarding this clonotype: A read error may account for a junction end that differs from germline. This chain joins TRBV29-1 and TRBJ2-1; possible D gene TRBD1, 6 bases. Germline values: CDR1 SQVTM, CDR2 ANQGSEA. The CDR3 contains 19 residues. The CDR3 is CSVTPAFRGTASSYSEQFF. CDR3 coding DNA: TGCAGCGTTACGCCAGCGTTCAGGGGCACAGCTAGCTCCTACAGTGAGCAGTTCTTC.

This clonotype appeared a few times. This chain uses TRBV27 with TRBJ2-7; maybe TRBD1 (5 bases). There are 13 residues in the CDR3. CDR1 and CDR2 from the germline V gene are MNHEY and SMNVEV (reference sequence). The V gene lost 6 bases and the J gene lost 5 bases, with 14 bases spanning the gap. The CDR3 DNA is TGTGCCAGCAGCCACCAAGGGGTCGACGAGCAGTACTTC. As protein: CASSHQGVDEQYF.

This clonotype was detected once. A read error is possible here, since a much larger clone lies one base away. This chain connects TRBV4-1 to TRBJ2-5; 8 bases are a match to TRBD2. Germline CDR1 and CDR2: MGHRA and YSYEKL. Losses at the gene ends were 6 bases for V and 4 bases for J; bases not matched to a gene: 10. CDR3 length: 15 amino acids. The CDR3 bases are TGCGCCAGCAGTTCCGTCGGGGGGGGCCCAGAGACCCAGTACTTC. This translates into CASSSVGGGPETQYF.

This chain uses TRBV20-1 with TRBJ2-7; TRBD2 matches at 16 bases. V was clipped by 0 bases and J by 4 bases; unmatched bases: 3. The CDR3 has 16 residues. CDR1 is DFQATT and CDR2 is SNEGSKA in the germline V gene (reference sequence). The CDR3 loop is CSAREGTSGRAYEQYF. The DNA of the CDR3 is TGCAGTGCTAGAGAAGGGACTAGCGGGAGGGCGTACGAGCAGTACTTC.

Comments on this clonotype: This may be a read error, as it is one base from a much larger clone. The chain recombines TRBV9 with TRBJ2-3; 10 bases are shared with TRBD1. Trimming took 2 bases from V and 4 from J; bases not matched to a gene: 13. This CDR3 has 18 residues. In germline, CDR1 is SGDLS, CDR2 YYNGEE. The CDR3 is CASSVYSRGQGPSDTQYF. The DNA of the CDR3 is TGTGCCAGCAGCGTCTACTCCCGGGGACAGGGGCCGTCAGATACGCAGTATTTT. The full variable domain, its missing parts supplied by reference TRBV9 and TRBJ2-3, is DSGVTQTPKHLITATGQRVTLRCSPRSGDLSVYWYQQSLDQGLQFLIQYYNGEERAKGNILERFSAQQFPDLHSELNLSSLELGDSALYFCASSVYSRGQGPSDTQYFGPGTRLTVL.

This clonotype was seen many times. This rearrangement joins TRBV5-1 to TRBJ2-7; a possible D gene is TRBD1 (6 bases). Per the germline V gene, CDR1 is SGHRS and CDR2 is YFSETQ. The CDR3 runs to 14 residues. V gave up 1 base and J gave up 2 bases, with 10 bases separating them. CDR3 region: CASSLTGTTYEQYF. The CDR3 region has the DNA TGCGCCAGCAGCTTGACAGGGACCACCTACGAGCAGTACTTC.

In its sample, this clonotype was seen many times. The rearrangement links TRBV6-1 to TRBJ2-3, with D possibly TRBD2 on 6 matching bases. Trimming cost V 2 bases and J 8 bases, with 17 bases left between them. This CDR3 spans 15 amino acids. From germline, CDR1 is MNHNS and CDR2 SASEGT. CDR3 amino acids: CASSERRDPLPTQYF. In nucleotides, the CDR3 is TGTGCCAGCAGTGAACGGCGGGATCCCCTCCCTACGCAGTATTTT.

As regards this clonotype: Being one base from a much bigger clone, this may be a read error. The chain carries TRBV7-9 and TRBJ1-1; D call uncertain. The germline CDR1 and CDR2 sequences are SEHNR and FQNEAQ (reference sequence). The CDR3 covers 16 residues. V lost 5 bases to trimming and J lost 0 bases, with 16 bases between them. CDR3 sequence reads: CASSPITDSLNTEAFF. The CDR3 coding sequence is TGTGCCAGCAGCCCTATAACGGACTCGTTGAACACTGAAGCTTTCTTT.

This clonotype was picked up many times. This chain connects TRBV12-3 or TRBV12-4 to TRBJ2-4; D gene unclear. This CDR3 is built from 14 residues. Trimming stripped 3 bases from V and 7 bases from J, with 13 bases between. The CDR3 DNA is TGTGCCAGCAGTTTTGGCACCGAGACTAACATTCAGTACTTC. Translated, it gives CASSFGTETNIQYF.

The chain combines TRBV6-2 or TRBV6-3 with TRBJ2-7, with a weak D call TRBD2 (5 bases). The CDR3 consists of 14 residues. The germline V and J ends were trimmed by 10 bases and 0 bases, with 16 bases remaining between them. Looked up from germline, CDR1 is MNHEY and CDR2 is SVGEGT. The CDR3 DNA follows: TGTGCCATCGGACCGCTCGGAGGCTCCTACGAGCAGTACTTC. Protein sequence: CAIGPLGGSYEQYF.

This clonotype counts as medium-sized. J is TRBJ1-1 and V is TRBV13; D possibly corresponds to TRBD1 (6 bases). The V end was cut by 5 bases, the J end by 0 bases, with 13 bases between. The CDR3 contains 15 residues. Germline CDR1 and CDR2: PRHDT and FYEKMQ (reference sequence). This CDR3 reads CASSPFGQMNTEAFF. CDR3 nucleotides: TGTGCCAGCAGCCCCTTCGGACAGATGAACACTGAAGCTTTCTTT.

Details on this clonotype: A read error is possible here, since a much larger clone lies one base away. The J gene is TRBJ2-2, the V gene TRBV7-9; 9 bases match TRBD1. V shed 4 bases and J 6 bases; nucleotides not matched to a gene: 21. CDR3 length: 20 amino acids. Germline assignment: CDR1 SEHNR and CDR2 FQNEAQ (reference sequence). CDR3 DNA: TGTGCCAGCAGCTCAACCCCCCTGGCCGCGGGACAGGGAAGCCCCGGGGAGCTGTTTTTT. It yields the protein CASSSTPLAAGQGSPGELFF.

Note on this clonotype: A much larger clone sits a single nucleotide away, making a read error possible. The V gene is TRBV20-1, the J gene TRBJ2-7; D unclear. The germline gives CDR1 DFQATT, CDR2 SNEGSKA (reference sequence). The CDR3 is made up of 14 amino acids. The CDR3 reads CSARDYAEIYGQYF. The CDR3 region has the DNA TGCAGTGCTAGAGACTACGCGGAAATCTACGGGCAGTACTTC.

The chain employs TRBV27 and TRBJ1-1; 11 nucleotides align to TRBD1. This CDR3 comprises 15 residues. J was trimmed by 0 bases and V by 7 bases; bases with no gene match: 4. Germline V gene sequence: CDR1 MNHEY, CDR2 SMNVEV (reference sequence). The DNA of the CDR3 is TGTGCCAGCATGGACAGGGGGCTGGTGAACACTGAAGCTTTCTTT. This encodes CASMDRGLVNTEAFF.

About this clonotype itself: A much larger clone lies one base from this, so it may be a read error. Since no conserved phenylalanine or tryptophan closes the CDR3, a read error is the likely cause. This rearrangement joins TRBV20-1 to TRBJ1-1; D is possibly TRBD1 (6 bases). CDR3 length: 16 amino acids. Between the trimmed V and J ends, which lost 4 bases and 1 base, there was a span of 19 bases. The V gene's germline CDR1 is DFQATT and CDR2 SNEGSKA (reference sequence). Here the CDR3 reads CSAKELWGGENTEAFS. CDR3 in DNA: TGCAGTGCTAAGGAATTGTGGGGGGGCGAGAACACTGAAGCTTTCTCT.

Remarks on this clonotype: Compared with germline, one end of the junction differs, possibly owing to a read error. The chain has TRBV7-9 and TRBJ2-1; D possibly corresponds to TRBD2 (5 bases). The CDR3 runs 15 residues. Germline CDR1 and CDR2: SEHNR and FQNEAQ (reference sequence). In DNA form, the CDR3 reads TGTGCCAGCAGCTTAGCGGATCCGGGGTGGAATGAGCAGCTCTTC. Protein product: CASSLADPGWNEQLF.

Comments on this clonotype: This may be a read error, as it is one base from a much larger clone. The chain combines TRBV19 with TRBJ2-3; D remains unclear. CDR1 LNHDA and CDR2 SQIVND come from the germline V gene (reference sequence). The ends were cut back, 3 bases at V and 2 bases at J, with 9 bases in the middle. The CDR3 runs 14 residues. The CDR3 reads CASSIYTNTDTQYF. In nucleotides, the CDR3 is TGTGCCAGTAGTATTTACACAAACACAGATACGCAGTATTTT.

This clonotype showed up just a few times. The V and J genes are TRBV4-1 and TRBJ2-7; TRBD2 is a possible D gene (6 bases). The V and J ends lost 0 bases and 7 bases respectively, with 25 bases between them. The V gene's germline CDR1 is MGHRA and CDR2 YSYEKL. The CDR3 spans 18 residues. The CDR3 bases are TGCGCCAGCAGCCAAGACGGATTGGAGGACTATCCTACGAGAGAGCAGTACTTC. It codes for CASSQDGLEDYPTREQYF.